This entry lists 10 T cell receptor beta chains sequenced from one sample in a study of beta chain features in type 1 diabetes. As every portion of the isolated RNA was reverse transcribed, the sequencing read expressed TCRB transcripts. Method: immunoSEQ multiplex PCR; TCRdb's copy keeps in-frame clones and lacks some. The sample consists of about 150,000 clones, nearly 9.5% of them appearing once. The sample comprised central memory CD4+ T cells from blood. These receptors were taken from a man between 18 and 35 years old in good health.

The chain is built from TRBV9 and TRBJ2-3; no clear D gene. Trimming cost V 0 bases and J 4 bases, with 9 bases left between them. The CDR3 consists of 14 residues. Germline V gene lookup returns CDR1 SGDLS and CDR2 YYNGEE. The CDR3 bases are TGTGCCAGCAGCGTAGCGGTCATCCCAGATACGCAGTATTTT. Its translation: CASSVAVIPDTQYF. The entire variable domain, with the rest obtained from reference TRBV9 and TRBJ2-3, is as follows: DSGVTQTPKHLITATGQRVTLRCSPRSGDLSVYWYQQSLDQGLQFLIQYYNGEERAKGNILERFSAQQFPDLHSELNLSSLELGDSALYFCASSVAVIPDTQYFGPGTRLTVL.

The sample holds a few counts of this clone. Additional DNA sequences in this sample encode the identical CDR3. The chain employs TRBV5-1 and TRBJ2-3, with 11 nucleotides matching TRBD2. The CDR3 covers 15 residues. From germline, CDR1 is SGHRS and CDR2 YFSETQ. V gave up 2 bases and J gave up 3 bases; unmatched junction bases: 2. The CDR3 loop reads CASSFLAGGTDTQYF. The CDR3 bases are TGCGCCAGCAGCTTCCTAGCGGGGGGTACAGATACGCAGTATTTT. Full variable domain (outside the CDR3, taken from reference TRBV5-1 and TRBJ2-3): KAGVTQTPRYLIKTRGQQVTLSCSPISGHRSVSWYQQTPGQGLQFLFEYFSETQRNKGNFPGRFSGRQFSNSRSEMNVSTLELGDSALYLCASSFLAGGTDTQYFGPGTRLTVL.

This clone has a handful of counts. The V and J genes are TRBV18 and TRBJ2-5; no definite D call. V was trimmed by 2 bases and J by 5 bases, leaving 12 bases between them. The CDR3 consists of 14 residues. Per germline, CDR1 KGHSH and CDR2 LQKENI. The CDR3 spells CASSPESGMETQYF. The CDR3 coding sequence is TGTGCCAGCTCACCAGAGTCGGGTATGGAGACCCAGTACTTC. Full variable domain (rest looked up from reference TRBV18 and TRBJ2-5): NAGVMQNPRHLVRRRGQEARLRCSPMKGHSHVYWYRQLPEEGLKFMVYLQKENIIDESGMPKERFSAEFPKEGPSILRIQQVVRGDSAAYFCASSPESGMETQYFGPGTRLLVL.

This clone was seen more than once but under ten times. The rearrangement uses TRBV7-6 and TRBJ2-5, with 8 positions matching TRBD1. After removal of 3 bases from V and 3 bases from J, the junction contained 3 bases not matched to a gene. The germline gives CDR1 SGHVS, CDR2 FNYEAQ. This CDR3 comprises 14 residues. The DNA of the CDR3 is TGTGCCAGCAGCTTGGGACAGGCCAAAGAGACCCAGTACTTC. Its translation: CASSLGQAKETQYF.

This clone occurred a few times. The genes are TRBV7-8 and TRBJ2-6; D remains unclear. Germline V CDR1 and CDR2: SGHVS, FQNEAQ. CDR3 length: 16 amino acids. Trimming took off 5 bases at V and 2 bases at J, with 13 bases between the two ends. The CDR3 sequence: CASSTTYNTGANVLTF. The CDR3 nucleotides read TGTGCCAGCAGCACTACCTACAACACTGGGGCCAACGTCCTGACTTTC.

This clone was recorded at least ten times. The rearrangement links TRBV28 to TRBJ1-5; maybe TRBD1 (6 bases). The CDR3 length is 14 residues. Germline V CDR1 and CDR2: MDHEN, SYDVKM. V lost 2 bases and J 7 bases, leaving 12 bases between the germline ends. The CDR3 DNA follows: TGTGCCAGCAGTTTAACAGGGTTGGAGCAGCCCCAGCATTTT. It yields the protein CASSLTGLEQPQHF. Drawing the rest from reference TRBV28 and TRBJ1-5, the complete variable domain is DVKVTQSSRYLVKRTGEKVFLECVQDMDHENMFWYRQDPGLGLRLIYFSYDVKMKEKGDIPEGYSVSREKKERFSLILESASTNQTSMYLCASSLTGLEQPQHFGDGTRLSIL.

The gene calls are TRBV19 and TRBJ1-2, with D possibly matching TRBD1 (5 bases). The CDR3 is 13 residues long. The V and J ends lost 5 bases and 0 bases respectively, with 7 bases between them. Germline CDR1 reads LNHDA; CDR2 reads SQIVND (reference sequence). The chain's CDR3 is CASSSRANYGYTF. The CDR3 bases are TGTGCCAGTAGTTCCAGGGCTAACTATGGCTACACCTTC.

This chain links TRBV30 with TRBJ2-3, with D perhaps matching TRBD2 (6 bases). The CDR3 is 13 residues long. Germline V CDR1 and CDR2: GTSNPN, SVGIG (reference sequence). The V and J ends lost 8 bases and 0 bases respectively, with 12 bases between them. For the CDR3, the DNA is TGTGCCCGAGGCGGGGTGAGCACAGATACGCAGTATTTT. Its translation: CARGGVSTDTQYF.

This clone turned up a few times. The chain joins TRBV5-1 to TRBJ2-1; a weak D match, TRBD1 (5 bases). The CDR3 is made up of 18 amino acids. The germline V gene has CDR1 SGHRS and CDR2 YFSETQ. V dropped 4 bases and J dropped 2 bases, with 22 bases sitting between them. The CDR3 protein is CASSQTPSSRQTYNEQFF. Written as DNA, the CDR3 is TGCGCCAGCAGCCAAACTCCCTCCTCTAGACAGACCTACAATGAGCAGTTCTTC.

V and J are TRBV5-1 and TRBJ2-5; 11 bases line up with TRBD1. The CDR3 sequence is 16 residues long. Germline lookup yields CDR1 SGHRS and CDR2 YFSETQ. V was pared by 4 bases and J by 4 bases, with 9 bases of the junction left unmatched. The CDR3 nucleotides are TGCGCCAGCAGCCTATCGGGACAGGGGGTTGGAGAGACCCAGTACTTC. It specifies CASSLSGQGVGETQYF. Looking up the rest from reference TRBV5-1 and TRBJ2-5 gives the full variable domain: KAGVTQTPRYLIKTRGQQVTLSCSPISGHRSVSWYQQTPGQGLQFLFEYFSETQRNKGNFPGRFSGRQFSNSRSEMNVSTLELGDSALYLCASSLSGQGVGETQYFGPGTRLLVL.